This T cell receptor (beta chain) was recovered during a study of blood T cell repertoires in COVID-19. The overall study: Samples taken during acute and convalescent COVID-19 were collected in the United States, Italy and Spain. PBMCs, B-cell-depleted T cells, or T cells provided the cDNA or gDNA that made up the material.

Germline loops: CDR1 SQVTM, CDR2 ANQGSEA. The CDR3 totals 10 residues. Losses at the gene ends were 5 bases for V and 11 bases for J; bases not matched to a gene: 5. Among Cohort 3 donors, those recovered had two negative PCRs, clearance, or symptom resolution. Per the original data handling: The authors estimated nucleated cell counts from reference gene primer amplification. TCRdb keeps only in-frame clones here, not all; method: immunoSEQ multiplex PCR. From that table come the V and J calls and clone size; the DNA was used to work out D and trimming. The table records about 380,000 clones, 70% to 90% of them present only once.

Sequenced input: PBMCs or T cells enriched from blood (not recorded which). The chain carries TRBV29-1 and TRBJ1-1; TRBD1 matches 7 bases. The receptor was derived from a man between 25 and 39 years old who had recovered from COVID-19. The CDR3 reads CSVSGTEAFF. Here the CDR3 DNA reads TGCAGCGTTTCCGGGACAGAGGCTTTCTTT.